Listed below are T cell receptor beta chains from one sample, sequenced in a study of shared clonotypes between healthy human individuals. Only in-frame clones appear in the TCRdb table, and some are missing; sequencing was by immunoSEQ multiplex PCR. The sample consists of 950,000 to 1,200,000 clones, 70% to 85% of them appearing once. The sample taken for sequencing was memory CD4+ T cells from PBMCs. The origin of the receptors is a man in his late teens or twenties in good health. Some clones in this sample may be carry-over from other donors' samples. CDR3s include the opening cysteine and the closing phenylalanine or tryptophan. The D gene is left open where the match is weak. A clone size is listed for some rows: how often the clone was seen (once, few, many), or a class if it is expanded.

v_call: TRBV5-1
d_call: TRBD2
j_call: TRBJ2-1
clone_size: NA
cdr3_aa: CASSGTSGRGNEQFF
cdr3_nt: TGCGCCAGCAGCGGGACTAGCGGGAGGGGTAATGAGCAGTTCTTC

v_call: TRBV11-2
d_call: NA
j_call: TRBJ2-5
clone_size: NA
cdr3_aa: CASSLFRGTEETQYF
cdr3_nt: TGTGCCAGCAGCTTATTTCGCGGGACGGAGGAGACCCAGTACTTC

v_call: TRBV30
d_call: NA
j_call: TRBJ1-4
clone_size: few
cdr3_aa: CAWNAGTPGKLFF
cdr3_nt: TGTGCCTGGAATGCCGGGACTCCTGGAAAACTGTTTTTT

v_call: TRBV28
d_call: NA
j_call: TRBJ1-3
clone_size: NA
cdr3_aa: CASSQNRYGGNTIYF
cdr3_nt: TGTGCCAGCAGTCAGAACCGGTACGGTGGAAACACCATATATTTT

v_call: TRBV28
d_call: NA
j_call: TRBJ2-3
clone_size: NA
cdr3_aa: CASTRSGYTDTQYF
cdr3_nt: TGTGCCAGCACCCGTAGCGGATACACAGATACGCAGTATTTT

v_call: TRBV11-2
d_call: NA
j_call: TRBJ2-7
clone_size: NA
cdr3_aa: CASSSAPRGTYEQYF
cdr3_nt: TGTGCCAGCAGCTCAGCCCCTCGGGGGACCTACGAGCAGTACTTC

v_call: TRBV6-5
d_call: TRBD1
j_call: TRBJ2-7
clone_size: NA
cdr3_aa: CASSYQGAMGHEQYF
cdr3_nt: TGTGCCAGCAGTTATCAGGGGGCGATGGGCCACGAGCAGTACTTC

v_call: TRBV18
d_call: TRBD1
j_call: TRBJ1-3
clone_size: NA
cdr3_aa: CASSRGQGRSGNTIYF
cdr3_nt: TGTGCCAGCTCACGGGGACAGGGACGCTCTGGAAACACCATATATTTT

v_call: TRBV28
d_call: NA
j_call: TRBJ1-5
clone_size: NA
cdr3_aa: CASSQPRGSQPQHF
cdr3_nt: TGTGCCAGCAGTCAGCCCAGGGGTTCCCAGCCCCAGCATTTT

v_call: TRBV15
d_call: NA
j_call: TRBJ1-4
clone_size: NA
cdr3_aa: CATSREQNEKLFF
cdr3_nt: TGTGCCACCAGCAGAGAACAGAATGAAAAACTGTTTTTT

v_call: TRBV5-1
d_call: TRBD2
j_call: TRBJ2-3
clone_size: NA
cdr3_aa: CASSPSGRATDTQYF
cdr3_nt: TGCGCCAGCAGCCCCAGCGGGAGGGCCACAGATACGCAGTATTTT

v_call: TRBV28
d_call: NA
j_call: TRBJ2-4
clone_size: NA
cdr3_aa: CASRRSTGENIQYF
cdr3_nt: TGTGCCAGCCGGCGGAGTACGGGCGAAAACATTCAGTACTTC

v_call: TRBV7-9
d_call: NA
j_call: TRBJ2-7
clone_size: NA
cdr3_aa: CASSSMRVGEQYF
cdr3_nt: TGTGCCAGCAGCTCGATGAGGGTAGGAGAGCAGTACTTC

v_call: TRBV7-2
d_call: NA
j_call: TRBJ2-2
clone_size: many
cdr3_aa: CASSLARISGELFF
cdr3_nt: TGTGCCAGCAGCTTAGCGCGGATTTCCGGGGAGCTGTTTTTT

v_call: TRBV5-1
d_call: NA
j_call: TRBJ2-1
clone_size: NA
cdr3_aa: CASSLMREQFF
cdr3_nt: TGCGCCAGCAGCTTGATGAGAGAGCAGTTCTTC

v_call: TRBV7-2
d_call: NA
j_call: TRBJ1-5
clone_size: NA
cdr3_aa: CASSLGGQGGNQPQHF
cdr3_nt: TGTGCCAGCAGCTTGGGGGGTCAGGGAGGCAATCAGCCCCAGCATTTT

v_call: TRBV29-1
d_call: TRBD2
j_call: TRBJ2-1
clone_size: NA
cdr3_aa: CSVDRAGSSYNEQFF
cdr3_nt: TGCAGCGTTGACAGAGCGGGATCTTCCTACAATGAGCAGTTCTTC

v_call: TRBV7-6
d_call: NA
j_call: TRBJ1-2
clone_size: NA
cdr3_aa: CAGGPINYGYTF
cdr3_nt: TGTGCCGGGGGGCCTATTAACTATGGCTACACCTTC

v_call: TRBV11-2
d_call: NA
j_call: TRBJ2-7
clone_size: NA
cdr3_aa: CASSKRSYEQYF
cdr3_nt: TGTGCCAGCAGCAAGCGTTCTTACGAGCAGTACTTC

v_call: TRBV7-2
d_call: TRBD1
j_call: TRBJ2-2
clone_size: NA
cdr3_aa: CASSYHRGRGTGELFF
cdr3_nt: TGTGCCAGCAGCTACCACAGGGGGCGGGGCACCGGGGAGCTGTTTTTT

v_call: TRBV9
d_call: NA
j_call: TRBJ2-1
clone_size: NA
cdr3_aa: CASSVQYEGRSYNEQFF
cdr3_nt: TGTGCCAGCAGCGTACAATACGAGGGGCGCTCTTACAATGAGCAGTTCTTC

v_call: TRBV6-1
d_call: NA
j_call: TRBJ2-3
clone_size: NA
cdr3_aa: CALHPGRRFTDTQYF
cdr3_nt: TGTGCCCTCCATCCGGGACGACGGTTCACAGATACGCAGTATTTT

v_call: TRBV28
d_call: TRBD2
j_call: TRBJ2-3
clone_size: many
cdr3_aa: CASSLFGLAGSTDTQYF
cdr3_nt: TGTGCCAGCAGTTTATTCGGACTAGCGGGGAGCACAGATACGCAGTATTTT

v_call: TRBV9
d_call: TRBD1
j_call: TRBJ1-3
clone_size: NA
cdr3_aa: CASSAIGDSSGNTIYF
cdr3_nt: TGTGCCAGCAGCGCCATAGGGGACAGCAGCGGAAACACCATATATTTT

v_call: TRBV2
d_call: TRBD2
j_call: TRBJ2-5
clone_size: NA
cdr3_aa: CASSEGPASGSWGETQYF
cdr3_nt: TGTGCCAGCAGTGAAGGCCCGGCTAGCGGGAGCTGGGGAGAGACCCAGTACTTC

v_call: TRBV21-1
d_call: NA
j_call: TRBJ2-7
clone_size: NA
cdr3_aa: CASSKDPSGRAGEQYF
cdr3_nt: TGTGCCAGCAGCAAAGATCCTAGCGGGAGGGCCGGGGAGCAGTACTTC

v_call: TRBV18
d_call: TRBD1
j_call: TRBJ2-3
clone_size: NA
cdr3_aa: CASSPRQGGADTQYF
cdr3_nt: TGTGCCAGCTCACCTCGACAGGGGGGCGCAGATACGCAGTATTTT

v_call: TRBV6-1
d_call: NA
j_call: TRBJ1-2
clone_size: NA
cdr3_aa: CASSVDSNYGYTF
cdr3_nt: TGTGCCAGCAGTGTAGATTCTAACTATGGCTACACCTTC

v_call: TRBV15
d_call: NA
j_call: TRBJ2-5
clone_size: NA
cdr3_aa: CATSRRQTIQETQYF
cdr3_nt: TGTGCCACCAGCAGGCGGCAGACCATCCAAGAGACCCAGTACTTC

v_call: TRBV2
d_call: NA
j_call: TRBJ2-7
clone_size: NA
cdr3_aa: CASSDEASYEQYF
cdr3_nt: TGTGCCAGCAGTGACGAGGCTTCCTACGAGCAGTACTTC

v_call: TRBV7-9
d_call: NA
j_call: TRBJ2-2
clone_size: once
cdr3_aa: CASSLYEPTTGELFF
cdr3_nt: TGTGCCAGCAGCTTATATGAACCGACGACTGGGGAGCTGTTTTTT

v_call: TRBV7-2
d_call: TRBD1
j_call: TRBJ1-2
clone_size: NA
cdr3_aa: CASAQNRGWNYGYTF
cdr3_nt: TGTGCCAGCGCCCAAAACAGGGGCTGGAACTATGGCTACACCTTC

v_call: TRBV5-1
d_call: NA
j_call: TRBJ2-5
clone_size: NA
cdr3_aa: CASSLGGWSPYQETQYF
cdr3_nt: TGCGCCAGCAGCTTGGGAGGGTGGAGCCCGTACCAAGAGACCCAGTACTTC

v_call: TRBV18
d_call: NA
j_call: TRBJ1-5
clone_size: NA
cdr3_aa: CASSPGNSNQPQHF
cdr3_nt: TGTGCCAGCTCACCAGGGAATAGCAATCAGCCCCAGCATTTT

v_call: TRBV9
d_call: TRBD2
j_call: TRBJ2-5
clone_size: NA
cdr3_aa: CASTRTSGTQETQYF
cdr3_nt: TGTGCCAGCACCCGGACTAGCGGGACCCAAGAGACCCAGTACTTC

v_call: TRBV6-5
d_call: NA
j_call: TRBJ2-3
clone_size: once
cdr3_aa: CASSYISDTQYF
cdr3_nt: TGTGCCAGCAGTTACATCTCAGATACGCAGTATTTT

v_call: TRBV6-1
d_call: TRBD1
j_call: TRBJ2-1
clone_size: NA
cdr3_aa: CASMLQGAANEQFF
cdr3_nt: TGTGCCAGCATGTTACAGGGGGCGGCGAATGAGCAGTTCTTC

v_call: TRBV7-6
d_call: NA
j_call: TRBJ2-1
clone_size: NA
cdr3_aa: CASSLVFGQGYNEQFF
cdr3_nt: TGTGCCAGCAGCTTAGTCTTCGGGCAGGGGTACAATGAGCAGTTCTTC

v_call: TRBV5-1
d_call: NA
j_call: TRBJ1-1
clone_size: NA
cdr3_aa: CASSLRTLSDTEAFF
cdr3_nt: TGCGCCAGCAGCCTAAGAACTCTCTCGGACACTGAAGCTTTCTTT

v_call: TRBV6-1
d_call: TRBD2
j_call: TRBJ2-3
clone_size: NA
cdr3_aa: CASSGWTSGLGDTQYF
cdr3_nt: TGTGCCAGCAGTGGGTGGACTAGCGGCCTAGGAGATACGCAGTATTTT

v_call: TRBV7-8
d_call: NA
j_call: TRBJ1-5
clone_size: NA
cdr3_aa: CASSLSAVGQPQHF
cdr3_nt: TGTGCCAGCAGCTTGAGTGCAGTAGGACAGCCCCAGCATTTT

v_call: TRBV6-6
d_call: NA
j_call: TRBJ1-5
clone_size: NA
cdr3_aa: CASSYRQGNQPQHF
cdr3_nt: TGTGCCAGCAGTTACCGGCAGGGTAATCAGCCCCAGCATTTT

v_call: TRBV11-2
d_call: TRBD1
j_call: TRBJ2-3
clone_size: NA
cdr3_aa: CASSPRQGTGTDTQYF
cdr3_nt: TGTGCCAGCAGCCCCCGACAGGGTACAGGCACAGATACGCAGTATTTT

v_call: TRBV5-1
d_call: TRBD1
j_call: TRBJ2-5
clone_size: NA
cdr3_aa: CASSSQGAQYF
cdr3_nt: TGCGCCAGCAGCTCCCAGGGGGCCCAGTACTTC

v_call: TRBV11-2
d_call: NA
j_call: TRBJ2-1
clone_size: NA
cdr3_aa: CASSSSLGYNEQFF
cdr3_nt: TGTGCCAGCAGCTCATCGTTGGGATACAATGAGCAGTTCTTC

v_call: TRBV7-3
d_call: NA
j_call: TRBJ1-1
clone_size: NA
cdr3_aa: CASSGALEAFF
cdr3_nt: TGTGCCAGCAGCGGGGCCCTTGAAGCTTTCTTT

v_call: TRBV5-6
d_call: NA
j_call: TRBJ2-7
clone_size: NA
cdr3_aa: CASSLNPGDYEQYF
cdr3_nt: TGTGCCAGCAGCCTAAACCCGGGGGACTACGAGCAGTACTTC

v_call: TRBV4-3
d_call: NA
j_call: TRBJ2-1
clone_size: NA
cdr3_aa: CASSQDVGNEQFF
cdr3_nt: TGCGCCAGCAGCCAAGACGTTGGCAATGAGCAGTTCTTC

v_call: TRBV9
d_call: NA
j_call: TRBJ2-5
clone_size: NA
cdr3_aa: CASSVMTKRGETQYF
cdr3_nt: TGTGCCAGCAGCGTAATGACTAAGAGGGGTGAGACCCAGTACTTC

v_call: TRBV15
d_call: NA
j_call: TRBJ2-1
clone_size: NA
cdr3_aa: CATSRDRVANEQFF
cdr3_nt: TGTGCCACCAGCAGAGACAGGGTTGCCAATGAGCAGTTCTTC